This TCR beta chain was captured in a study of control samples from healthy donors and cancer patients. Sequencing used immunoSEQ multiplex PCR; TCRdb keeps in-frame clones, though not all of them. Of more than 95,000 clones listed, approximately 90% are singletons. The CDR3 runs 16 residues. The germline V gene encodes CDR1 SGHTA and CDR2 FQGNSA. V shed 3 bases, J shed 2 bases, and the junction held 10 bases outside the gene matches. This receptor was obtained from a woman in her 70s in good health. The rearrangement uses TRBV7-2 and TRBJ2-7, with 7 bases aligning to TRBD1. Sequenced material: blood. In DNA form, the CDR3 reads TGTGCCAGCAGCTTCGGAGACAGGGACCCTCCCTACGAGCAGTACTTC. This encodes CASSFGDRDPPYEQYF.